The 17 T cell receptor beta chains below come from one sample, sequenced in a study of blood T cell repertoires in COVID-19. Clones were read by immunoSEQ multiplex PCR, and TCRdb kept only the in-frame ones, dropping some. This table holds a few hundred thousand clones, about 87% found once. The sequencing input was peripheral blood. All receptors derive from a woman aged 25 to 45 with COVID-19, enrolled during active disease.

The chain has TRBV10-3 and TRBJ1-5, with a possible D match to TRBD1 (5 bases). The CDR3 is 14 amino acids. V lost 3 bases to trimming and J lost 5 bases, with 11 bases between them. Germline lookup yields CDR1 ENHRY and CDR2 SYGVKD. This CDR3 is CAISDRQGYQPQHF. The CDR3 bases are TGTGCCATCAGTGATAGGCAGGGCTATCAGCCCCAGCATTTT.

This sequence joins TRBV7-2 and TRBJ2-3; D might be TRBD2 (5 bases). Germline assignment: CDR1 SGHTA and CDR2 FQGNSA. The CDR3 extends over 16 amino acids. V lost 1 base and J lost 4, with 15 bases in between. CDR3 amino acids: CASSLGVGLPPDTQYF. The CDR3, as DNA: TGTGCCAGCAGCTTAGGAGTTGGACTCCCCCCAGATACGCAGTATTTT.

This clone appeared a single time. This chain links TRBV7-9 with TRBJ2-5, with 10 bases identical to TRBD1. The CDR3 is 18 amino acids. After removal of 5 bases from V and 5 bases from J, the junction contained 17 bases not matched to a gene. CDR1 and CDR2 from the germline V gene are SEHNR and FQNEAQ (reference sequence). CDR3 coding DNA: TGTGCCAGCAGCACCCCTCGGGGACAGGGGTTGTATGGGGAGACCCAGTACTTC. Protein product: CASSTPRGQGLYGETQYF.

V gene TRBV6-5 combines with J gene TRBJ2-1, with D hard to call. With 6 bases removed from V and 0 bases from J, the gap between germline ends came to 9 bases. This CDR3 is built from 14 residues. CDR1 is MNHEY, CDR2 SVGAGI, per germline. In nucleotides, the CDR3 is TGTGCCAGCAGGGCCCTTCGCTCCTACAATGAGCAGTTCTTC. Protein product: CASRALRSYNEQFF.

The rearrangement joins TRBV21-1 to TRBJ2-5; whether TRBD1, the table's D call, matches the DNA was not checked. TRBV21-1 is shown as a pseudogene. The CDR3 has 14 amino acids. The CDR3 protein is CASSKGDRQETQYF. Written as DNA, the CDR3 is TGTGCCAGCAGCAAGGGGGACAGACAAGAGACCCAGTACTTC.

The V and J genes are TRBV25-1 and TRBJ1-1, with D hard to call. Trimming cost V 2 bases and J 0 bases, with 4 bases left between them. The CDR3 covers 13 residues. CDR1 MGHDK and CDR2 SYGVNS come from the germline V gene. CDR3 region: CASSERVNTEAFF. CDR3 coding DNA: TGTGCCAGCAGTGAACGAGTGAACACTGAAGCTTTCTTT.

The chain has TRBV11-3 and TRBJ1-1; the match to TRBD1 covers 9 bases. The V gene end was trimmed by 4 bases and the J gene end by 1 base; junction bases not matched to a gene: 7. CDR1 and CDR2 from the germline V gene are SGHNT and YENEEA. The CDR3 spans 16 residues. The DNA for the CDR3 is TGTGCCAGCAGCTCCTATCAGGACAGGGGGAACACTGAAGCTTTCTTT. Its translation: CASSSYQDRGNTEAFF. Full variable domain (missing parts from reference TRBV11-3 and TRBJ1-1): EAGVVQSPRYKIIEKKQPVAFWCNPISGHNTLYWYLQNLGQGPELLIRYENEEAVDDSQLPKDRFSAERLKGVDSTLKIQPAELGDSAVYLCASSSYQDRGNTEAFFGQGTRLTVV.

The rearrangement links TRBV27 to TRBJ2-7; D might be TRBD2 (6 bases). Germline V gene data show CDR1 as MNHEY and CDR2 as SMNVEV (reference sequence). The CDR3 runs to 17 residues. V lost 1 base to trimming and J lost 2 bases, with 18 bases between them. Here the CDR3 DNA reads TGTGCCAGCAGTTTATTGGCAGGGACTGTCGTAGCCTACGAGCAGTACTTC. As protein: CASSLLAGTVVAYEQYF.

V usage is TRBV11-2 and J usage is TRBJ2-1; no firm D call. CDR1 is SGHAT, CDR2 FQNNGV, per germline. The CDR3 spans 15 residues. V was cut by 6 bases and J by 0 bases, with 12 bases left in between. CDR3 residues: CASSPVWSSYNEQFF. CDR3 coding DNA: TGTGCCAGCAGTCCAGTGTGGAGCTCCTACAATGAGCAGTTCTTC.

The genes are TRBV4-1 and TRBJ1-6, with a weak D call TRBD1 (6 bases). The length of the CDR3 is 18 residues. Germline CDR1 is MGHRA and CDR2 is YSYEKL. V was shortened by 5 bases and J by 4 bases, with 21 bases between the two germline ends. CDR3: CASSTRFGPQGYNSPLHF. The DNA for the CDR3 is TGCGCCAGCAGCACCCGTTTTGGCCCGCAGGGGTATAATTCACCCCTCCACTTT.

The chain uses TRBV27 and TRBJ2-1; 8 bases map to TRBD2. CDR3 length equals 17 residues. CDR1 MNHEY and CDR2 SMNVEV come from the germline V gene (reference sequence). Trimming cost V 8 bases and J 7 bases; bases outside gene matches: 19. CDR3 loop: CASLARSVGRGGNEQFF. Written as DNA, the CDR3 is TGTGCCAGCCTCGCTCGGAGTGTCGGGAGGGGAGGGAATGAGCAGTTCTTC.

This chain connects TRBV4-1 to TRBJ1-2; 10 nucleotides match TRBD1. The J segment lost 5 bases and the V segment lost 3 bases, leaving 3 bases of the junction unmatched. The CDR3 consists of 14 residues. From germline, CDR1 is MGHRA and CDR2 YSYEKL. CDR3 protein: CASSQVGQGYGYTF. CDR3 nucleotides: TGCGCCAGCAGCCAGGTGGGACAGGGGTATGGCTACACCTTC.

The chain uses TRBV10-2 and TRBJ2-2; D is perhaps TRBD2 (7 bases). Germline CDR1 is WSHSY and CDR2 is SAAADI. Trimming left V 0 bases short and J 5 bases short, with 16 bases between. The CDR3 is made up of 17 amino acids. The CDR3 region has the DNA TGCGCCAGCAGTGAGTCTGGGAGGGGGGGCCGGACCGGGGAGCTGTTTTTT. It encodes CASSESGRGGRTGELFF.

The J gene is TRBJ2-1, the V gene TRBV15; 12 bases line up with TRBD2. The CDR3 contains 17 residues. J was trimmed by 8 bases and V by 2 bases; bases with no gene match: 10. Germline V gene data show CDR1 as LNHNV and CDR2 as YYDKDF (reference sequence). For the CDR3, the DNA is TGTGCCACCAGCAGACGACCTACTAGCGGGAGGATACATGAGCAGTTCTTC. Protein: CATSRRPTSGRIHEQFF.

The chain uses TRBV13 and TRBJ2-7; D ambiguous. The CDR3 length is 12 residues. Trimming removed 0 bases from V and 7 bases from J, with 7 bases in between. The V gene's germline CDR1 is PRHDT and CDR2 FYEKMQ (reference sequence). The DNA of the CDR3 is TGTGCCAGCAGCTTAGGGAGGAGAGAGCAGTACTTC. Protein sequence: CASSLGRREQYF. Full variable domain (outside the CDR3, taken from reference TRBV13 and TRBJ2-7): AAGVIQSPRHLIKEKRETATLKCYPIPRHDTVYWYQQGPGQDPQFLISFYEKMQSDKGSIPDRFSAQQFSDYHSELNMSSLELGDSALYFCASSLGRREQYFGPGTRLTVT.

The chain recombines TRBV7-2 with TRBJ2-3; D not resolved. V was pared by 5 bases and J by 3 bases, with 6 bases between. The germline V gene encodes CDR1 SGHTA and CDR2 FQGNSA. The CDR3 extends over 12 amino acids. The CDR3 reads CASSPRTDTQYF. CDR3 nucleotide sequence: TGTGCCAGCAGCCCCCGTACAGATACGCAGTATTTT.

In its sample, this clone was seen a few times. The chain is built from TRBV6-5 and TRBJ2-2; a weak D match, TRBD1 (5 bases). This CDR3 is 15 amino acids long. Trimming removed 8 bases from V and 4 bases from J, with 17 bases in between. The germline gives CDR1 MNHEY, CDR2 SVGAGI. CDR3 region: CASLAQGKFTGELFF. The CDR3 bases are TGTGCCAGCCTCGCCCAGGGTAAATTCACCGGGGAGCTGTTTTTT.